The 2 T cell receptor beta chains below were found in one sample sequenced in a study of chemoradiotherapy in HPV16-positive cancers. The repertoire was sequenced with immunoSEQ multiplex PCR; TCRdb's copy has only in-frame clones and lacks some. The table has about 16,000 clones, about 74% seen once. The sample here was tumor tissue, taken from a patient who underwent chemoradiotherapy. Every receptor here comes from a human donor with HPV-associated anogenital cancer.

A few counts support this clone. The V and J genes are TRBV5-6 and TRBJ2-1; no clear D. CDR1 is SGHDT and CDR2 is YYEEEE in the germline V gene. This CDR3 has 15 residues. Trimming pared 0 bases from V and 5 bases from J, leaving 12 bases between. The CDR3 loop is CASSLVRELDNEQFF. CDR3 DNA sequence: TGTGCCAGCAGCTTGGTTAGGGAACTTGACAATGAGCAGTTCTTC.

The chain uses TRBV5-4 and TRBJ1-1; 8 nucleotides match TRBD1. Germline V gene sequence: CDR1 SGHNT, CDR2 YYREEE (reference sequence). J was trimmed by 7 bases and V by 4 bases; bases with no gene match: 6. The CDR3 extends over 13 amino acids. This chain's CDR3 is CASSTGQGSEAFF. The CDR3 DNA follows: TGTGCCAGCAGCACCGGACAGGGAAGTGAAGCTTTCTTT.